Sequencing of this TCR beta chain was carried out in a study of human T cells and chemical hapten exposure. The time point here: patch test 2, 6 weeks after DPC sensitization. Stated treatment: therapeutic diphenylcyclopropenone sensitization with weekly scalp DPC. One entry per CDR3 protein, called by TCRdb with MiXCR from the RACE reads. The sample has 100,000 or so distinct CDR3 sequences; 9.3% are singletons. The CDR3 sequence is 13 residues long. V shed 9 bases and J 4 bases; nucleotides not matched to a gene: 7. This receptor was obtained from a woman aged 40 to 50 with alopecia areata. Some clones in this sample may be carry-over from other donors' samples. The V and J genes are TRBV12-3 or TRBV12-4 and TRBJ2-7; TRBD1 agrees at 9 bases. Sequenced material: whole blood, taken in connection with sensitization to the hapten diphenylcyclopropenone (DPC). Here the CDR3 DNA reads TGTGCCAGTCTGCGGGGACAGGGATACGAGCAGTACTTC. This gives the protein CASLRGQGYEQYF.